This TCR beta chain originates from a study of T cell repertoires in cytomegalovirus infection. Study-wide background: The authors relied on CMV epitopes, both recently identified HLA-C-restricted and well-studied HLA-B-restricted. Matching HLA type, along with CMV infection, was indicated by public TCR beta signatures.

This clonotype was counted a few times. Its target is not known. Study findings and constraints: Cumulative frequency (of public TCR beta family members) identified carriers of CMV plus the relevant HLA. Ex vivo, HLA-C-restricted CMV-specific TCR beta clonotypes prevailed over the rest of the response.

TCRdb reprocessed the reads via MiXCR and lists one record per CDR3 protein. The sample consists of roughly 990,000 distinct CDR3 sequences, around 32% of them appearing once. The V and J ends lost 0 bases and 0 bases respectively, with 10 bases between them. The CDR3 has 16 residues. Germline loops: CDR1 LNHNV, CDR2 YYDKDF (reference sequence). The sample was cultured CD8+ T cells from PBMCs, taken from culture after CMV antigen stimulation. The sequence came from a human donor in good health (CMV status not recorded). Some clones in this sample may be carry-over from other donors' samples. The rearrangement joins TRBV15 to TRBJ2-3; D may be TRBD2 (5 bases). CDR3 in DNA: TGTGCCACCAGCAGAGACGCCAGGACTAGCACAGATACGCAGTATTTT. Amino acids: CATSRDARTSTDTQYF.